The 8 T cell receptor beta chains below come from one sample, sequenced in a study of vaccination and CD4 T cells after COVID-19. No antigen is known for these receptors. The treatment is: roughly 11-day PBMC culture with coronavirus spike peptide pools or control peptides (ViraFEST assay). CD4+ T cells that came from the unexposed donor were collected before the COVID-19 pandemic (2011-2018). Cultured CD4+ T cells had their DNA profiled by the Oncomine TCR Beta short-read assay. TCRdb reprocessed the PCR reads via MiXCR and lists one record per CDR3 protein. This sample has thousands of distinct CDR3 sequences, with 30% to 35% found just once. The sample taken for sequencing was CD4+ T cells from blood, cultured in vitro. The receptors originated from a human donor in good health.

This clonotype was counted only a few times. The rearrangement uses TRBV7-6 and TRBJ2-5; the match to TRBD2 covers 13 bases. V gave up 5 bases and J gave up 1 base; unmatched junction bases: 4. The germline V gene has CDR1 SGHVS and CDR2 FNYEAQ. The CDR3 sequence is 16 residues long. The DNA of the CDR3 is TGTGCCAGCAGCCTGACTAGCGGGGGGATCCAAGAGACCCAGTACTTC. Its protein product is CASSLTSGGIQETQYF.

The chain couples TRBV6-1 to TRBJ1-2; D unclear. The germline CDR1 and CDR2 sequences are MNHNS and SASEGT. The V end was cut by 6 bases, the J end by 2 bases, with 13 bases between. CDR3 length: 14 residues. The CDR3: CASRKANTNYGYTF. CDR3 coding DNA: TGTGCCAGCAGAAAAGCAAACACAAACTATGGCTACACCTTC.

This clonotype was seen a few times. The chain carries TRBV2 and TRBJ2-2, with 10 positions matching TRBD2. The CDR3 contains 18 residues. Germline CDR1 SNHLY, CDR2 FYNNEI. V lost 7 bases to trimming and J lost 0 bases; unmatched junction nucleotides: 11. In DNA, the CDR3 is TGTGCCAGCACTCCCCTAGCGGGGGTCACCTCGAACACCGGGGAGCTGTTTTTT. Its translation: CASTPLAGVTSNTGELFF.

The V and J genes are TRBV12-3 or TRBV12-4 and TRBJ1-1, with TRBD1 matching over 8 bases. The CDR3 consists of 13 residues. The V and J ends lost 8 bases and 4 bases, in that order; junction bases with no gene match: 6. CDR3 sequence (DNA): TGTGCCAGCCACGCCCAGGGGGCCACTGAAGCTTTCTTT. Amino acid sequence: CASHAQGATEAFF.

V gene TRBV7-8 combines with J gene TRBJ1-5; D remains ambiguous. Germline V gives CDR1 SGHVS, CDR2 FQNEAQ. This CDR3 region has 15 residues. With 1 base removed from V and 3 bases from J, the gap between germline ends came to 10 bases. The DNA for the CDR3 is TGTGCCAGCAGCTTAGATCTAGGCCCCAATCAGCCCCAGCATTTT. This codes for CASSLDLGPNQPQHF.

The rearrangement uses TRBV18 and TRBJ2-1, with a weak D call TRBD1 (5 bases). Trimming took 0 bases from V and 4 from J, leaving 7 bases between them. CDR3 length: 14 amino acids. The germline V gene has CDR1 KGHSH and CDR2 LQKENI. For the CDR3, the DNA is TGTGCCAGCTCACCACCGAGACAGTACAATGAGCAGTTCTTC. This translates into CASSPPRQYNEQFF.

The chain uses TRBV7-3 and TRBJ2-2; D ambiguous. The CDR3 runs to 13 residues. In germline, CDR1 is SGHTA, CDR2 FQGTGA. V was clipped by 3 bases and J by 4 bases, with 6 bases between them. The CDR3 coding sequence is TGTGCCAGCAGCTTCGGGTTCACCGGGGAGCTGTTTTTT. Protein sequence: CASSFGFTGELFF. The variable domain in full, completed from reference TRBV7-3 and TRBJ2-2, reads GAGVSQTPSNKVTEKGKYVELRCDPISGHTALYWYRQSLGQGPEFLIYFQGTGAADDSGLPNDRFFAVRPEGSVSTLKIQRTERGDSAVYLCASSFGFTGELFFGEGSRLTVL.

This clonotype was counted only a few times. This chain connects TRBV6-4 to TRBJ2-2, with 7 bases matching TRBD1. Germline values: CDR1 MRHNA, CDR2 SNTAGT. CDR3 size: 14 residues. The V gene end was trimmed by 5 bases and the J gene end by 3 bases; junction bases not matched to a gene: 3. CDR3 sequence reads: CASSSGQDTGELFF. CDR3 bases: TGTGCCAGCAGTTCAGGACAGGACACCGGGGAGCTGTTTTTT.